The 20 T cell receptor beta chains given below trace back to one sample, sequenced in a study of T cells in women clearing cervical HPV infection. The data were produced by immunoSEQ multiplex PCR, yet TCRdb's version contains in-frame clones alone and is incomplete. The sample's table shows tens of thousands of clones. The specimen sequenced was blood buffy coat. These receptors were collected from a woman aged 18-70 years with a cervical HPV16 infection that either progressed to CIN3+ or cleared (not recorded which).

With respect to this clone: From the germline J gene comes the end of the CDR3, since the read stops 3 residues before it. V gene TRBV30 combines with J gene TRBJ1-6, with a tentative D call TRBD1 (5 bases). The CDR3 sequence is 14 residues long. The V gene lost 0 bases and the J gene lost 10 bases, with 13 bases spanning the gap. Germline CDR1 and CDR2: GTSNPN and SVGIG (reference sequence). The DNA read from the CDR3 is TGTGCCTGGAGTGTAACAGGCCGGAAGTCACCC. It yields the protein CAWSVTGRKSP. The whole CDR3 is CAWSVTGRKSPLHF. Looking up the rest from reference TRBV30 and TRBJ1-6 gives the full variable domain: SQTIHQWPATLVQPVGSPLSLECTVEGTSNPNLYWYRQAAGRGLQLLFYSVGIGQISSEVPQNLSASRPQDRQFILSSKKLLLSDSGFYLCAWSVTGRKSPLHFGNGTRLTVT.

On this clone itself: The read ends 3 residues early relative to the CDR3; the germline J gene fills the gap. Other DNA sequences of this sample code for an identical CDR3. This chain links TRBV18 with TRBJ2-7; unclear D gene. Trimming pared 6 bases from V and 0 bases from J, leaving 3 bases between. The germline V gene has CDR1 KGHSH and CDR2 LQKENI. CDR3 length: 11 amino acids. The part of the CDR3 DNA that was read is TGTGCCAGCTCCCTCTCCTACGAG. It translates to CASSLSYE. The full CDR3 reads CASSLSYEQYF. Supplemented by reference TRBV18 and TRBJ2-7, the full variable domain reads NAGVMQNPRHLVRRRGQEARLRCSPMKGHSHVYWYRQLPEEGLKFMVYLQKENIIDESGMPKERFSAEFPKEGPSILRIQQVVRGDSAAYFCASSLSYEQYFGPGTRLTVT.

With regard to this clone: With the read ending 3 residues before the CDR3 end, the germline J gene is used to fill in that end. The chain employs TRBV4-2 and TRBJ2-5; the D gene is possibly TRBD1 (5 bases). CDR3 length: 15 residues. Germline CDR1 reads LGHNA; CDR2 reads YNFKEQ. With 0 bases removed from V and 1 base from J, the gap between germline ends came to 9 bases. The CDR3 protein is CASSQEDTSQETQYF. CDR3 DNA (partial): TGTGCCAGCAGCCAAGAGGACACCTCCCAAGAGACC.

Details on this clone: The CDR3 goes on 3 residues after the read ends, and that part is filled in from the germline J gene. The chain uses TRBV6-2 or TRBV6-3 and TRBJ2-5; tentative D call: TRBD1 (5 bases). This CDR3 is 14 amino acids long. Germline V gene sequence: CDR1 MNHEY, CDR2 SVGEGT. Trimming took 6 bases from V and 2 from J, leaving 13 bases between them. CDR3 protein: CASRDPGQQETQYF. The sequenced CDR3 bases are TGTGCCAGCAGGGACCCAGGGCAGCAAGAGACC.

CDR3 DNA, as far as it was read: TGTGCCAGTAGTGCAACAGGGGGGAGCCACGAG. Protein product: CASSATGGSHE. Given in full, the CDR3 is CASSATGGSHEQYF. The chain recombines TRBV19 with TRBJ2-7; 8 nucleotides line up with TRBD1. Read data end 3 residues before the CDR3 end; the end is taken from the germline J gene. With V trimmed by 5 bases and J by 5 bases, 8 bases remained unmatched. Germline V gene data show CDR1 as LNHDA and CDR2 as SQIVND (reference sequence). The CDR3 is 14 residues long.

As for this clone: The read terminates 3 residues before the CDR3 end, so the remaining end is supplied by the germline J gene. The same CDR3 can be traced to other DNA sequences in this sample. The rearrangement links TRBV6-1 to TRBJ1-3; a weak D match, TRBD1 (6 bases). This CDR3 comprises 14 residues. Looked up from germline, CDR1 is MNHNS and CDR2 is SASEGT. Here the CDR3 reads CASSAEGGGGTIYF. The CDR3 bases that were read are TGTGCCAGCAGTGCAGAAGGGGGGGGAGGCACT.

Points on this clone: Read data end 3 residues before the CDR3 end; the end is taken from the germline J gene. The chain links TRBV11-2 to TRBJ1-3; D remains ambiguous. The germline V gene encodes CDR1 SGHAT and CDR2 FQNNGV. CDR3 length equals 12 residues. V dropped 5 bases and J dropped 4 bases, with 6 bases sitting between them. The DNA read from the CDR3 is TGTGCCAGCAGCCAACAGGGAAACACC. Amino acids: CASSQQGNT. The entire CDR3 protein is CASSQQGNTIYF.

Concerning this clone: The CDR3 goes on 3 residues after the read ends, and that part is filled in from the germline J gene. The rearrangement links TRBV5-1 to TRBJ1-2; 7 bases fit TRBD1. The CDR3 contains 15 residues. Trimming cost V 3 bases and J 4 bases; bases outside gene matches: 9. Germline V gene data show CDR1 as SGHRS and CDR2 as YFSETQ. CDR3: CASSWGWTGSYGYTF. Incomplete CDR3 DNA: TGCGCCAGCAGCTGGGGGTGGACAGGTTCCTATGGC.

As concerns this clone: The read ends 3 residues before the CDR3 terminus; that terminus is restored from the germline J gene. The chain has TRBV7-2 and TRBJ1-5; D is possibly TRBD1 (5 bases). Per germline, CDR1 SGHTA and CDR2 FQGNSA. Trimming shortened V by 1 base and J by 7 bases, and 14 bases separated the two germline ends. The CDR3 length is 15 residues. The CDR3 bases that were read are TGTGCCAGCAGCTTAGTTGCGGGGACGGGACAGCCC. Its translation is CASSLVAGTGQP. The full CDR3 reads CASSLVAGTGQPQHF.

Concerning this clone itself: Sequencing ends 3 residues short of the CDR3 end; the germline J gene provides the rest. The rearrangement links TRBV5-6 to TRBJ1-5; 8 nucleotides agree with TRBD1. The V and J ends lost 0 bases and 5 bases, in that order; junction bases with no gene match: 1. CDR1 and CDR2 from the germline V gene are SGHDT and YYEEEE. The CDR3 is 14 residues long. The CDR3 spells CASSLGQGYQPQHF. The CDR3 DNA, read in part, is TGTGCCAGCAGCTTGGGACAGGGGTATCAGCCC.

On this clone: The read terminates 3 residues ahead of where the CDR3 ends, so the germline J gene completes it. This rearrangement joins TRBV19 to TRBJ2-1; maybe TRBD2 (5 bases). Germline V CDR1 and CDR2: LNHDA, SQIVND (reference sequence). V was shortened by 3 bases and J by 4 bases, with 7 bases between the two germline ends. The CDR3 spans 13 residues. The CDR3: CASSMTIYNEQFF. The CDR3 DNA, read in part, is TGTGCCAGTAGTATGACTATTTACAATGAG.

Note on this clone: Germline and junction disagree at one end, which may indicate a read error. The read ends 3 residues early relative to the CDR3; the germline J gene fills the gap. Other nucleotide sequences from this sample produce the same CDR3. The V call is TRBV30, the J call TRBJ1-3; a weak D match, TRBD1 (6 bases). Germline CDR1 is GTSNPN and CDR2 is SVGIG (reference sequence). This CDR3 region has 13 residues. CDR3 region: CAWRQGGGNTIYF. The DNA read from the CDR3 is TGTGCCTGGAGACAGGGCGGGGGAAACACA.

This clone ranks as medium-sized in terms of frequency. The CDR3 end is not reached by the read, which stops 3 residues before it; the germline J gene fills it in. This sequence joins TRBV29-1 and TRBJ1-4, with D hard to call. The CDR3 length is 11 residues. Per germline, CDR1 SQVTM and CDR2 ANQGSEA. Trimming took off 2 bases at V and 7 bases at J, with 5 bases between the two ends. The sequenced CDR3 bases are TGCAGCGTTGAACTAGGTGAAAAA. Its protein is CSVELGEK. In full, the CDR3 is CSVELGEKLFF. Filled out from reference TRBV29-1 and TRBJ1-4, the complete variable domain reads SAVISQKPSRDICQRGTSLTIQCQVDSQVTMMFWYRQQPGQSLTLIATANQGSEATYESGFVIDKFPISRPNLTFSTLTVSNMSPEDSSIYLCSVELGEKLFFGSGTQLSVL.

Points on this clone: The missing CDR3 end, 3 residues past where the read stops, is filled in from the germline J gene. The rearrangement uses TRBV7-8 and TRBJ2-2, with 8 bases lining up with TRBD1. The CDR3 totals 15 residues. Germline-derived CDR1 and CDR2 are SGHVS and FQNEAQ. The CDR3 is CASSLVWTGLSPLFF. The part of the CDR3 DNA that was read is TGTGCCAGCAGCTTAGTTTGGACAGGGCTATCACCG.

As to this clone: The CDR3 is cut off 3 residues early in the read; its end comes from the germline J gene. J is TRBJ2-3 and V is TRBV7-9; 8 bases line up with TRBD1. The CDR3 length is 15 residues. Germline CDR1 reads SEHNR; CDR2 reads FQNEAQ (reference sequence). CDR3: CASSLGQGAEETQYF. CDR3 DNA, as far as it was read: TGTGCCAGCAGCTTAGGTCAGGGGGCCGAAGAGACG. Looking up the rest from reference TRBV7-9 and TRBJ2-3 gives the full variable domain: DTGVSQNPRHKITKRGQNVTFRCDPISEHNRLYWYRQTLGQGPEFLTYFQNEAQLEKSRLLSDRFSAERPKGSFSTLEIQRTEQGDSAMYLCASSLGQGAEETQYFGPGTRLTVL.

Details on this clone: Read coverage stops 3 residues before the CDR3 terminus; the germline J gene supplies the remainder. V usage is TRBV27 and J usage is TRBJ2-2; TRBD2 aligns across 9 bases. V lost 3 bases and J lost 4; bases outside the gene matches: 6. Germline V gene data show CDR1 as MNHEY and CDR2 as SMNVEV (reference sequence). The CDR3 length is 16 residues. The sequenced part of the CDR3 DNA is TGTGCCAGCAGTTTTCTGTCACTAGCGGGCACCGGGGAG. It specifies CASSFLSLAGTGE. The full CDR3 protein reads CASSFLSLAGTGELFF.

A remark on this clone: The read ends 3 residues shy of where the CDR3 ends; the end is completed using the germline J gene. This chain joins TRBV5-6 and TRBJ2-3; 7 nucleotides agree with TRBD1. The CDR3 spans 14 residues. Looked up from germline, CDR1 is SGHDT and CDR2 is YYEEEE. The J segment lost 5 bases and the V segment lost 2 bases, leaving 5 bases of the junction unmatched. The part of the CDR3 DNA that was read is TGTGCCAGCAGCTTACGACAGGGAGTAGATACG. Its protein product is CASSLRQGVDT. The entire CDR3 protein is CASSLRQGVDTQYF.

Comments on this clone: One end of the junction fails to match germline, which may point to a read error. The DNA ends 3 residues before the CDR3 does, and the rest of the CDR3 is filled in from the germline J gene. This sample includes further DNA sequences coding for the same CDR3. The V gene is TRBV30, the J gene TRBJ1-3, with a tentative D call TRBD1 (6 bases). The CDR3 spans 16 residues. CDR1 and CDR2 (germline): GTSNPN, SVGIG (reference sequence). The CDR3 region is CAWSSLGALAGNTIYF. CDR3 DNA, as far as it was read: TGTGCCTGGAGCTCCTTGGGGGCCCTGGCGGGAAACACT.

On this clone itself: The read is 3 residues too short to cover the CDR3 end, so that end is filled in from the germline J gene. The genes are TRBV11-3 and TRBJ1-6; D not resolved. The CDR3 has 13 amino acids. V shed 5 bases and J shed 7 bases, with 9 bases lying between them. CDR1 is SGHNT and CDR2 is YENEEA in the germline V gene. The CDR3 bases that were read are TGTGCCAGCAGCCAGGCAGCCAATTCACCC. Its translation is CASSQAANSP. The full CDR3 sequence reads CASSQAANSPLHF.

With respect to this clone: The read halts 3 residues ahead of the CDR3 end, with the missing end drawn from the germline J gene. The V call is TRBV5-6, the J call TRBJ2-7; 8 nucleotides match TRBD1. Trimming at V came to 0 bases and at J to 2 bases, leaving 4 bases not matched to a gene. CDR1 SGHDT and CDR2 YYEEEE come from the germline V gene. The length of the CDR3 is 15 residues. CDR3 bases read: TGTGCCAGCAGCTTGGTTGGGACAGGCCCCTACGAG. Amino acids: CASSLVGTGPYE. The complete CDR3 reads CASSLVGTGPYEQYF.